This T cell receptor beta chain was observed in a study of cytomegalovirus exposure and HLA in healthy donors (TCRdb year 2017). As for the study more broadly: An earlier analysis of about 530 of the donors reported over 250 Gb of sequence data and 117 million unique TCR beta sequences obtained from 150 million to 200 million T cells. About 300 gigabases of sequencing data and approximately 80 million unique TCR sequences were included in an early release covering around 650 HLA-typed donors. All discovery cohort repertoires had been generated using a single sequencing platform. The later analysis used no new phenotypic data to find candidate immune exposures, relying instead on TCR beta sequences and their occurrence across donors. Along with the roughly 670-subject first cohort, a separate validation cohort of more than 90 different subjects was used. HLA typing included class I and class II loci at four-digit resolution. Four or five DR-DQ haplotypes were treated as single units for association and clustering because of strong linkage in the cohort. Among under 450 genotyped donors of the cohort, an average of around 240,000 unique TCR beta nucleotide sequences were sequenced per donor, roughly a sixth of them non-productive. Donor age, sex, ethnicity and CMV serostatus were collected together with the repertoire data. High-throughput TCR immunosequencing, statistical association of individual TCRs with disease status, and machine learning were combined to predict cytomegalovirus infection status. In a later genetic analysis, genome-wide SNP genotypes for about 65% of the 666 donors were used, and that subset was treated as a discovery cohort. Of the roughly 420 genotyped donors, approximately 81% were placed in the genetic ancestry cluster associated with self-reported Caucasian donors. A later analysis re-examined previously published TCR beta repertoires from several hundred donors and added high-resolution HLA genotyping to investigate patterns of TCR occurrence. The study used immunosequencing to profile the T cell repertoires of 666 subjects and linked those repertoires to cytomegalovirus serostatus. Typing coverage varied by locus: about 629-630 donors for A, B, C, DRB1 and DQB1; roughly 510 for DQA1; about 570 for DPA1; around 490 for DPB1. In an earlier analysis of several hundred of the donors, high-throughput TCR beta sequencing was used to judge whether each TCR beta V gene segment behaved as functional or pseudogenic. The study aimed to test whether cataloging public T cell receptors could reveal signatures of past pathogen exposure. The paper's findings and limits, for the study overall: Only TCR beta chains were sequenced in this cohort, and the absence of alpha or paired-chain data limited detectable features. A later analysis found that most CMV-associated TCR beta chains appeared HLA-restricted, with HLA associations seemingly driven largely by CMV exposure. A later analysis found that TCR association rates varied across HLA loci, with DRB1 alleles showing the most associated TCRs and HLA-C alleles the fewest. The 87-base-pair reads could not distinguish some IMGT-functional V segments, including TRBV6-2 and TRBV6-3, so those segments were excluded. Immune exposure information for the cohort was limited to CMV serostatus. Because some donors lacked HLA typing at each locus, the association tests relied only on the typed subset. An association between a missense DCLRE1C variant and V-gene and J-gene trimming of TCR beta chains was found in a later genetic analysis and replicated in an independent cohort. Assigning TCR associations to individual alleles was difficult when HLA alleles, especially DR and DQ, strongly co-occurred. At a false discovery rate of 0.05, a later analysis linked around 17,000 TCR beta sequences to specific HLA alleles. In a later analysis, HLA-associated TCR beta chains showed more clonal expansion and lower generation probabilities than non-associated chains that were equally common. Roughly 17 rarely observed V segments, including chromosome 9 orphons, were excluded from the earlier analysis of 550 to 700 of the donors because counts were too low. Correlated functional status among segregating V segments might reflect linkage disequilibrium, but an unknown experimental factor could not be ruled out. A total of around 150 TCR beta chains were listed by the study as associated with cytomegalovirus. The classifier was reported to diagnose cytomegalovirus status with high specificity and sensitivity in both the original cohort and the validation cohort. A further reported finding was that TCR beta sequences accurately predicted the HLA-A and HLA-B alleles for most subjects in the first cohort. Most TCR sequences were observed very rarely across donors, whereas some public TCRs were present in many individuals. The presence/absence analyses assumed that sequencing depth was roughly uniform across donors, and that assumption may not be true. Broadly in line with IMGT annotations, most TCR beta V segments showed up in productive rearrangements about 90% or about 30% of the time in an earlier analysis of around 550 of the donors. In vitro tests confirmed that three of the cytomegalovirus-associated TCR beta chains recognize cytomegalovirus antigens. According to a later genetic analysis, donors in an Asian-associated ancestry cluster had fewer N-insertions in productive TCRs than the roughly 700-donor mean. A group of highly shared sequence variants was considered likely to be a technical artifact of the sequencing pipeline. The authors suggested that the approach could potentially be generalized to other disease states and immunological phenotypes. Several of the top co-occurrence clusters appeared to be linked to parvovirus B19, influenza, CMV and Epstein-Barr virus, according to a later analysis.

The cohort was made up of several hundred healthy bone marrow donors. Cohort members were all nominally healthy when sampled, although unrecorded immune exposures were likely present. The donor tested CMV seronegative and was one of the 352 seronegative cohort members. Every donor gave a peripheral blood sample, and the peripheral blood mononuclear cells from that sample were used for TCR beta sequencing. Genomic DNA was extracted from the blood cell samples with the Qiagen DNeasy Blood Extraction Kit. Trimming takes 5 bases from V and 5 bases from J, and the germline ends sit 12 bases apart. Taken from cysteine to phenylalanine, the CDR3 has 13 residues. The retained sequence is limited to the CDR3, 39 bases, with the frame set at the first base. The germline V gene supplies CDR1 SGHVS and CDR2 FQNEAQ. In regard to this clone: Its cognate antigen has yet to be identified. No clone much larger than this one lies a single base away; base qualities are absent.

The method was the immunoSEQ multiplex PCR assay. For the multiplex PCR, a mixture combining 60 forward primers for TCR Vbeta segments and 13 reverse primers for TCR Jbeta segments was used. Amplification of the CDR3 region of rearranged TCR beta genes was performed with a multiplex PCR assay on genomic DNA. The amplified TCR beta libraries were sequenced on the Illumina HiSeq System as 87-base-pair reads. Regarding the original processing steps: In a later analysis, roughly 80 million unique TCR beta chains were counted across the approximately 640 repertoires, and about 9.9 million of these chains were shared by at least two donors. To remove PCR and sequencing errors, raw reads were error-corrected and collapsed into unique sequences using a nearest-neighbor algorithm that merged closely related sequences. V, D and J gene segments were assigned by aligning CDR3 sequences to IMGT reference sequences. Each retained sequence needed at least a six-nucleotide match to both a V gene segment and a J gene segment. Rearrangements were called productive when the CDR3 lacked stop codons and stayed in frame with V and J; all others were non-productive. Following IMGT convention, CDR3 was defined as the stretch from the second conserved V-encoded cysteine up to the conserved J-encoded phenylalanine. Sequences without an unambiguous match to a single V gene segment were excluded from the earlier analysis of about 640 of the donors. In an earlier analysis of 587 of the donors, a V segment was called functional when productive rearrangements were above 56.7%, and segregating when the standard deviation between donors exceeded 5%. A statistical classification framework was built for diagnosing cytomegalovirus status from the catalog of TCR beta chain sequences. A later analysis assigned V and J genes by comparing TCR nucleotide sequences with IMGT/GENE-DB human TR gene sequences. In a later analysis, CDR3 sequences and most-parsimonious VDJ recombination scenarios were assigned using the TCRdist pipeline. In a later analysis, each TCR beta chain was defined by its CDR3 amino acid sequence together with its V-gene family, and reads without a unique V-gene family were excluded. To address suspected cross-contamination and a sequencing artifact, a later analysis removed over 500 highly shared, low-generation-probability nucleotide sequences. For each public chain, a later analysis derived a clonal expansion index from normalized ranks of inferred template counts within each repertoire. Generation probabilities in a later analysis came from a VDJ recombination model fitted to out-of-frame rearrangements, and those results were checked against IGoR. A later analysis scored TCR-TCR, TCR-HLA and TCR-CMV co-occurrence with hypergeometric tests, applying a repertoire-size bias correction to TCR pairs. In a later analysis, false discovery rates were estimated by permuting HLA or CMV assignments 20 times. In a later analysis, co-occurring TCRs were grouped with DBSCAN, and TCRdist sequence similarity was added when clustering was performed within HLA-allele-positive subsets. Repertoires with fewer than 30,000 or more than 120,000 public chains were left out of co-occurrence clustering, as were four to six repertoires with anomalous nucleotide sharing. TCRdb carries this immuneACCESS record with in-frame sequences only. Its versions omit some clonotypes, under half of them owing to an unresolved V gene in the studies checked, with the rest unexplained. D and trimming come from the DNA, and the V and J calls and clone size come from that table. The sample data list about 110,000 clones, and approximately 79% of these were observed just once. The top ten hold approximately 3% of the sample.

The sequence came from a woman aged 40 to 50 in good health and CMV-seronegative. The chain uses TRBV7-8 and TRBJ2-5, with TRBD2 tentatively as D gene (5 bases match). Sequences were obtained from PBMCs. The CDR3 region has the sequence CASSPVGEETQYF. At the DNA level, the sequence is TGTGCCAGCAGCCCGGTCGGGGAGGAGACCCAGTACTTC. Extended through the reference TRBV7-8 and TRBJ2-5 proteins, this CDR3 yields the full variable domain: GAGVSQSPRYKVAKRGQDVALRCDPISGHVSLFWYQQALGQGPEFLTYFQNEAQLDKSGLPSDRFFAERPEGSVSTLKIQRTQQEDSAVYLCASSPVGEETQYFGPGTRLLVL.